This passage covers 9 T cell receptor beta chains from one sample sequenced in a study of blood T cell repertoires in COVID-19 (dated by TCRdb to the early 2020s). Receptor libraries were prepared by the immunoSEQ multiplex PCR assay. TCRdb holds this immuneACCESS table with in-frame rearrangements only. Some clones are missing; in checked studies, unresolved V genes explain under half, and the rest has no known cause. The sample table lists 150,000 to 200,000 clones, 80% to 90% of them with a count of one. The top ten clonotypes cover roughly an eighth of the sample. The sequenced material came from peripheral blood. These receptor sequences come from a woman aged 80 or over with COVID-19, enrolled during active disease.

As regards this clone: This same CDR3 is encoded by further DNA sequences in the sample. The chain employs TRBV9 and TRBJ2-1; D is perhaps TRBD1 (6 bases). This CDR3 comprises 15 residues. The germline gives CDR1 SGDLS, CDR2 YYNGEE. The germline V and J ends were trimmed by 3 bases and 0 bases, with 10 bases remaining between them. The CDR3 DNA follows: TGTGCCAGCAGCGAGACAGGCAGCTCCTACAATGAGCAGTTCTTC. Its translation is CASSETGSSYNEQFF.

The J gene is TRBJ1-4, the V gene TRBV28; the match to TRBD1 covers 9 bases. The CDR3 sequence is 15 residues long. Germline assignment: CDR1 MDHEN and CDR2 SYDVKM. V trimming: 5 bases; J trimming: 6 bases; junction bases outside the gene matches: 7. CDR3 sequence: CASSHRDRVYEKLFF. The CDR3, as DNA: TGTGCCAGCAGTCATCGGGACAGGGTTTATGAAAAACTGTTTTTT.

The chain links TRBV11-3 to TRBJ1-2, with D maybe TRBD1 (5 bases). This CDR3 comprises 13 residues. Trimming took 3 bases from V and 2 from J, leaving 7 bases between them. In germline, CDR1 is SGHNT, CDR2 YENEEA. The CDR3 spells CASSFRGNYGYTF. The CDR3 coding sequence is TGTGCCAGCAGCTTCCGGGGGAACTATGGCTACACCTTC. The full variable domain, its missing parts supplied by reference TRBV11-3 and TRBJ1-2, is EAGVVQSPRYKIIEKKQPVAFWCNPISGHNTLYWYLQNLGQGPELLIRYENEEAVDDSQLPKDRFSAERLKGVDSTLKIQPAELGDSAVYLCASSFRGNYGYTFGSGTRLTVV.

The chain carries TRBV12-3 or TRBV12-4 and TRBJ1-5, with 7 bases fitting TRBD1. V lost 6 bases, J lost 7 bases, and 6 bases stayed unmatched. The CDR3 spans 13 residues. CDR3 sequence: CASSRNRGQPQHF. In DNA form, the CDR3 reads TGTGCCAGCAGCCGGAACAGGGGCCAGCCCCAGCATTTT.

The chain recombines TRBV3-1 (or the pseudogene TRBV3-2) with TRBJ1-1; 8 positions agree with TRBD1. V lost 3 bases, J lost 4 bases, and 10 bases stayed unmatched. This CDR3 comprises 16 residues. CDR1 is LGHDT, CDR2 YNNKEL, per germline (reference sequence). For the CDR3, the DNA is TGTGCCAGCAGCCACCAGGACAGGGTAGGTAGCACTGAAGCTTTCTTT. This sequence encodes CASSHQDRVGSTEAFF.

The rearrangement uses TRBV6-1 and TRBJ1-2; D might be TRBD1 (6 bases). Trimming left V 3 bases short and J 6 bases short, with 14 bases between. The CDR3 runs 14 residues. Germline CDR1 is MNHNS and CDR2 is SASEGT. The CDR3 coding sequence is TGTGCCAGCAGTGATGGGACACTTCGACATGGCTACACCTTC. Protein sequence: CASSDGTLRHGYTF.

The rearrangement links TRBV19 to TRBJ2-2; TRBD2 agrees at 11 bases. This CDR3 contains 17 residues. V shed 6 bases, J shed 2 bases, and the junction held 8 bases outside the gene matches. Germline CDR1 LNHDA, CDR2 SQIVND (reference sequence). The CDR3: CASRRLAGGVNTGELFF. The CDR3 DNA reads as TGTGCCAGTAGGCGGCTAGCGGGGGGAGTAAACACCGGGGAGCTGTTTTTT.

This clone was recorded only once. J is TRBJ2-7 and V is TRBV3-1 (or the pseudogene TRBV3-2); 11 bases are a match to TRBD1. Trimming cost V 4 bases and J 6 bases; bases outside gene matches: 11. Germline CDR1 and CDR2: LGHDT and YNNKEL (reference sequence). The CDR3 length is 16 residues. CDR3 nucleotide sequence: TGTGCCAGCAGCCCCTTAGCCCCGGGACAGGGGGTCGAGCAGTACTTC. It yields the protein CASSPLAPGQGVEQYF.

The J gene is TRBJ2-1, the V gene TRBV6-5, with D possibly TRBD1 on 6 matching bases. CDR3 length: 13 amino acids. V was cut by 7 bases and J by 8 bases, with 15 bases left in between. Germline-derived CDR1 and CDR2 are MNHEY and SVGAGI. The CDR3 coding sequence is TGTGCCAGCACCTCGCCGGCAGGGGATGAGCAGTTCTTC. This translates into CASTSPAGDEQFF.